This T cell receptor beta chain is from a study of early T cells in non-severe SARS-CoV-2 infection. Each cDNA molecule carried a unique molecular identifier. Each CDR3 protein is one row after TCRdb ran MiXCR on the 5' RACE reads. The sample yields about 33,000 distinct CDR3 sequences, around 5% seen once. V was shortened by 4 bases and J by 0 bases, with 13 bases between the two germline ends. The CDR3 is 15 amino acids. In germline, CDR1 is SGHNT, CDR2 YYREEE (reference sequence). The sample was whole blood. The chain has TRBV5-4 and TRBJ1-1; D unresolved. The TCR originated in an adult who was a healthcare worker with PCR-confirmed SARS-CoV-2 infection or an uninfected control (not recorded which). CDR3 sequence (DNA): TGTGCCAGCAGCCCTGGACGGAGTTTGAACACTGAAGCTTTCTTT. The encoded protein is CASSPGRSLNTEAFF.